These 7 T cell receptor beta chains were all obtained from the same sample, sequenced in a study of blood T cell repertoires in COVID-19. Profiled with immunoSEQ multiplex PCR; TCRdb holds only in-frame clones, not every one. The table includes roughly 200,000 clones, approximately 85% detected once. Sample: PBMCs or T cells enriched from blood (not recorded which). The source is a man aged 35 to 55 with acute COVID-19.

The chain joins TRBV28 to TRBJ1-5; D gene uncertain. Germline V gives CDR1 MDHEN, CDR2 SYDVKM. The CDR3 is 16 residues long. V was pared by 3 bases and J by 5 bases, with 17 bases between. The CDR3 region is CASSFRQLRPHQPQHF. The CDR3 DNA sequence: TGTGCCAGCAGTTTTAGGCAGCTCAGGCCTCATCAGCCCCAGCATTTT.

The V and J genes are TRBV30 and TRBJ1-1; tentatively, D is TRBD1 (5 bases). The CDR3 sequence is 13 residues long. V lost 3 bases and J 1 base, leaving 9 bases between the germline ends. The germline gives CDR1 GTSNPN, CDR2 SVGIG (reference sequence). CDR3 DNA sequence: TGTGCCTGGAGGTTGACAGCGAACACTGAAGCTTTCTTT. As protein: CAWRLTANTEAFF.

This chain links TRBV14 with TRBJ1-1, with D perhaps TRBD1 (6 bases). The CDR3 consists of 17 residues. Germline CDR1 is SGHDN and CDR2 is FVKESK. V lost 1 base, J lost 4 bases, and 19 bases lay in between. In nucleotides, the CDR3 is TGTGCCAGCAGCCAAGGAGTTGGGTGGGGGCGAGGCACTGAAGCTTTCTTT. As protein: CASSQGVGWGRGTEAFF.

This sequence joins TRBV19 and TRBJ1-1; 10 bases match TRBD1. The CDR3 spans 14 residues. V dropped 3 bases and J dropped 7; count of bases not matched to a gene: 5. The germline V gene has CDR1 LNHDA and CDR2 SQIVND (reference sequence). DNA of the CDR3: TGTGCCAGTAGTATCCGGGACAGGGGATATGAAGCTTTCTTT. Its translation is CASSIRDRGYEAFF.

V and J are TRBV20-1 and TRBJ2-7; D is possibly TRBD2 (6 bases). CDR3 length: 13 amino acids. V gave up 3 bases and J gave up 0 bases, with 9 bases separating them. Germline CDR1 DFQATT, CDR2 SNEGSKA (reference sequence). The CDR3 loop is CSASFGGSYEQYF. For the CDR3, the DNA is TGCAGTGCTAGTTTCGGGGGCTCCTACGAGCAGTACTTC.

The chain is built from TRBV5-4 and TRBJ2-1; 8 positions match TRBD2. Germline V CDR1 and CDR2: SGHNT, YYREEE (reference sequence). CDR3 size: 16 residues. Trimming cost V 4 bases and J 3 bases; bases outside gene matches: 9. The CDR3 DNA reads TGTGCCAGCAGCCCGGGTAGCGGGGTGGGCTACAATGAGCAGTTCTTC. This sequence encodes CASSPGSGVGYNEQFF.

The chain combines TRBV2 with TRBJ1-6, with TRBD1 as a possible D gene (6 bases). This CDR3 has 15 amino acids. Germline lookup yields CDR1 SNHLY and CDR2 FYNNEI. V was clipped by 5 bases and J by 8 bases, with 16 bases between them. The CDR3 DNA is TGTGCCAGCAGTTCCTGGGCGGCAGGGGATTCACCCCTCCACTTT. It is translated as CASSSWAAGDSPLHF.